Following are 23 T cell receptor beta chains from one sample sequenced in a study of blood T cell repertoires in COVID-19. TCRdb keeps only in-frame clones here, not all; method: immunoSEQ multiplex PCR. The sample shows 150,000 to 200,000 clones, about 80% of them seen only once. The sequencing sample was made of PBMCs or T cells enriched from blood (not recorded which). These receptors came from a man in his fifties who had recovered from COVID-19.

The V and J genes are TRBV7-9 and TRBJ2-5, with 7 bases aligning to TRBD2. The CDR3 is made up of 13 amino acids. Losses at the gene ends were 1 base for V and 4 bases for J; bases not matched to a gene: 0. Germline CDR1 is SEHNR and CDR2 is FQNEAQ (reference sequence). DNA of the CDR3: TGTGCCAGCAGCTTAGGCGGGAGAGAGACCCAGTACTTC. This codes for CASSLGGRETQYF.

The chain recombines TRBV7-6 with TRBJ1-6, with D perhaps matching TRBD1 (6 bases). This CDR3 has 16 residues. V shed 1 base and J shed 9 bases, with 16 bases lying between them. The V gene's germline CDR1 is SGHVS and CDR2 FNYEAQ. CDR3 bases: TGTGCCAGCAGCTTAGGAAACAGGGTGGCGATTTCACCCCTCCACTTT. This codes for CASSLGNRVAISPLHF.

V is TRBV18 and J is TRBJ1-5; possible D gene TRBD1, 5 bases. The CDR3 length is 14 residues. The germline V and J ends were trimmed by 3 bases and 5 bases, with 11 bases remaining between them. In germline, CDR1 is KGHSH, CDR2 LQKENI. CDR3 sequence (DNA): TGTGCCAGCTCACCGTCCGGGGGGTATCAGCCCCAGCATTTT. It codes for CASSPSGGYQPQHF.

The chain carries TRBV5-1 and TRBJ2-7; 7 nucleotides line up with TRBD2. The CDR3 length is 16 residues. From germline, CDR1 is SGHRS and CDR2 YFSETQ. V trimming: 4 bases; J trimming: 6 bases; junction bases outside the gene matches: 16. The CDR3 DNA reads TGCGCCAGCAGCCCCCTTTCTAATTTCAGGGAGGGCGAGCAGTACTTC. Translation: CASSPLSNFREGEQYF.

The J gene is TRBJ1-5, the V gene TRBV18; tentative D call: TRBD1 (5 bases). The CDR3 totals 14 residues. With 3 bases removed from V and 7 bases from J, the gap between germline ends came to 13 bases. Per germline, CDR1 KGHSH and CDR2 LQKENI. The CDR3 bases are TGTGCCAGCTCACCTGGCAGGGAAGGCCAGCCCCAGCATTTT. Translating gives CASSPGREGQPQHF.

The rearrangement links TRBV28 to TRBJ1-1; 8 bases align to TRBD1. The V gene's germline CDR1 is MDHEN and CDR2 SYDVKM. Unmatched junction bases numbered 10, after V lost 5 bases and J lost 5 bases. The CDR3 runs to 15 residues. The chain's CDR3 is CASSLQGQGGTEAFF. DNA of the CDR3: TGTGCCAGCAGTCTTCAAGGACAGGGCGGAACTGAAGCTTTCTTT.

The chain has TRBV3-1 (or the pseudogene TRBV3-2) and TRBJ2-4; TRBD2 might be the D (5 bases). This CDR3 has 15 residues. From germline, CDR1 is LGHDT and CDR2 YNNKEL (reference sequence). V was shortened by 4 bases and J by 0 bases, with 10 bases between the two germline ends. In nucleotides, the CDR3 is TGTGCCAGCAGCCCGTCTCGGGGAGCCAAAAACATTCAGTACTTC. This sequence encodes CASSPSRGAKNIQYF.

The chain links TRBV15 to TRBJ1-5; D unclear. The V end lost 1 base, the J end lost 7 bases, and 8 bases lay between the germline ends. Germline V gene data show CDR1 as LNHNV and CDR2 as YYDKDF (reference sequence). The CDR3 loop spans 13 amino acids. DNA for the CDR3: TGTGCCACCAGCAGAGTCTCGGTGCAGCCCCAGCATTTT. Amino acid sequence: CATSRVSVQPQHF.

This rearrangement joins TRBV2 to TRBJ2-5; 12 positions match TRBD2. The CDR3 totals 18 residues. The J segment lost 0 bases and the V segment lost 3 bases, leaving 8 bases of the junction unmatched. CDR1 is SNHLY and CDR2 is FYNNEI in the germline V gene. CDR3 in DNA: TGTGCCAGCAGTGACCCCCTAGCGGGAGGGATATACCAAGAGACCCAGTACTTC. Translating it yields CASSDPLAGGIYQETQYF. The entire variable domain, with the rest obtained from reference TRBV2 and TRBJ2-5, is as follows: EPEVTQTPSHQVTQMGQEVILRCVPISNHLYFYWYRQILGQKVEFLVSFYNNEISEKSEIFDDQFSVERPDGSNFTLKIRSTKLEDSAMYFCASSDPLAGGIYQETQYFGPGTRLLVL.

V and J are TRBV7-9 and TRBJ1-2, with D possibly matching TRBD1 (5 bases). Germline loops: CDR1 SEHNR, CDR2 FQNEAQ (reference sequence). Between the trimmed V and J ends, which lost 5 bases and 2 bases, there was a span of 12 bases. The CDR3 extends over 14 amino acids. CDR3 loop: CASSGGAANYGYTF. CDR3 nucleotides: TGTGCCAGCAGCGGCGGGGCAGCGAACTATGGCTACACCTTC.

The chain recombines TRBV7-6 with TRBJ2-3, with 7 bases identical to TRBD1. Germline-derived CDR1 and CDR2 are SGHVS and FNYEAQ. After removal of 2 bases from V and 2 bases from J, the junction contained 10 bases not matched to a gene. This CDR3 comprises 17 residues. Here the CDR3 reads CASSLRTGQRSTDTQYF. The CDR3 nucleotides read TGTGCCAGCAGCTTAAGGACAGGCCAGAGGTCCACAGATACGCAGTATTTT.

The rearrangement uses TRBV19 and TRBJ1-1, with TRBD1 matching 8 bases. CDR3 length: 13 amino acids. Per the germline V gene, CDR1 is LNHDA and CDR2 is SQIVND (reference sequence). V gave up 5 bases and J gave up 8 bases; unmatched junction bases: 7. The CDR3 sequence: CASSSRQGSEAFF. CDR3 DNA sequence: TGTGCCAGTAGTTCGAGACAGGGGTCGGAAGCTTTCTTT. Filled out from reference TRBV19 and TRBJ1-1, the complete variable domain reads DGGITQSPKYLFRKEGQNVTLSCEQNLNHDAMYWYRQDPGQGLRLIYYSQIVNDFQKGDIAEGYSVSREKKESFPLTVTSAQKNPTAFYLCASSSRQGSEAFFGQGTRLTVV.

V is TRBV28 and J is TRBJ2-3; no definite D call. This CDR3 spans 16 amino acids. V was cut by 6 bases and J by 1 base, with 17 bases left in between. Germline V gene lookup returns CDR1 MDHEN and CDR2 SYDVKM. This CDR3 is CASRRGGSLGTDTQYF. The CDR3 nucleotides are TGTGCCAGCAGGAGAGGTGGGTCTTTGGGCACAGATACGCAGTATTTT. Filled out from reference TRBV28 and TRBJ2-3, the complete variable domain reads DVKVTQSSRYLVKRTGEKVFLECVQDMDHENMFWYRQDPGLGLRLIYFSYDVKMKEKGDIPEGYSVSREKKERFSLILESASTNQTSMYLCASRRGGSLGTDTQYFGPGTRLTVL.

V usage is TRBV10-3 and J usage is TRBJ2-7; TRBD2 is a possible D gene (7 bases). V lost 10 bases, J lost 2 bases, and 15 bases lay in between. The germline V gene has CDR1 ENHRY and CDR2 SYGVKD. This CDR3 region has 13 residues. This CDR3 is CATNRDYPYEQYF. The DNA for the CDR3 is TGTGCCACCAACAGGGACTACCCCTACGAGCAGTACTTC.

This clone was counted between two and nine times. The chain recombines TRBV28 with TRBJ1-2; 7 bases agree with TRBD1. Per germline, CDR1 MDHEN and CDR2 SYDVKM. The CDR3 length is 14 residues. The V gene end was trimmed by 5 bases and the J gene end by 3 bases; junction bases not matched to a gene: 6. The CDR3, as DNA: TGTGCCAGCAGTCCGGCCGACAGGGACTATGGCTACACCTTC. Translation: CASSPADRDYGYTF.

The chain has TRBV27 and TRBJ2-3, with 12 bases matching TRBD2. The V gene end was trimmed by 7 bases and the J gene end by 5 bases; junction bases not matched to a gene: 4. Germline loops: CDR1 MNHEY, CDR2 SMNVEV (reference sequence). The CDR3 has 14 amino acids. CDR3 residues: CASTLAGGGDTQYF. DNA for the CDR3: TGTGCCAGCACCCTAGCGGGAGGGGGAGATACGCAGTATTTT.

The V call is TRBV7-2, the J call TRBJ1-2; no clear D gene. Germline V CDR1 and CDR2: SGHTA, FQGNSA. Trimming removed 1 base at V and 4 bases at J, with 7 bases between. The CDR3 contains 13 residues. The CDR3: CASSLGGSYGYTF. The CDR3 bases are TGTGCCAGCAGCTTAGGAGGGAGCTATGGCTACACCTTC.

DNA for the CDR3: TGTGCCAGCAGCGTATCCCAGGGTAATGAGCAGTTCTTC. It encodes CASSVSQGNEQFF. The chain employs TRBV9 and TRBJ2-1, with a tentative D call TRBD1 (5 bases). Looked up from germline, CDR1 is SGDLS and CDR2 is YYNGEE. V dropped 1 base and J dropped 7 bases, with 9 bases sitting between them. CDR3 length: 13 amino acids.

This clone was counted a single time. V is TRBV4-2 and J is TRBJ2-6, with D possibly TRBD1 on 5 matching bases. The CDR3 is made up of 20 amino acids. Per germline, CDR1 LGHNA and CDR2 YNFKEQ. The ends were cut back, 3 bases at V and 0 bases at J, with 21 bases in the middle. The CDR3 region is CASSHSPGLSFYSGANVLTF. In DNA, the CDR3 is TGTGCCAGCAGCCACTCTCCAGGGCTCTCCTTTTACTCTGGGGCCAACGTCCTGACTTTC.

This chain connects TRBV4-1 to TRBJ2-7; TRBD1 matches at 8 bases. The V and J ends lost 1 base and 4 bases, in that order; junction bases with no gene match: 15. The CDR3 has 18 amino acids. The germline V gene encodes CDR1 MGHRA and CDR2 YSYEKL. The CDR3 loop is CASSQGILSRTGLYEQYF. The CDR3 nucleotides read TGCGCCAGCAGCCAAGGGATATTATCGAGGACAGGGTTATACGAGCAGTACTTC.

J is TRBJ2-7 and V is TRBV28; tentative D call: TRBD1 (5 bases). The CDR3 extends over 12 amino acids. Trimming shortened V by 3 bases and J by 6 bases, and 9 bases separated the two germline ends. CDR1 MDHEN and CDR2 SYDVKM come from the germline V gene. For the CDR3, the DNA is TGTGCCAGCAGTTTGCTCAGGGCCGAGCAGTACTTC. This codes for CASSLLRAEQYF.

The chain is built from TRBV5-1 and TRBJ2-5; 13 nucleotides agree with TRBD2. J was trimmed by 0 bases and V by 2 bases; bases with no gene match: 7. The germline V gene has CDR1 SGHRS and CDR2 YFSETQ. CDR3 length: 18 residues. The CDR3 DNA follows: TGCGCCAGCAGCTTCGCCGGGACTAGCGGGGCGTACCAAGAGACCCAGTACTTC. This encodes CASSFAGTSGAYQETQYF.

This clone was counted between two and nine times. The chain links TRBV15 to TRBJ1-3; 8 bases map to TRBD1. The CDR3 extends over 19 amino acids. Per the germline V gene, CDR1 is LNHNV and CDR2 is YYDKDF (reference sequence). Unmatched junction bases numbered 10, after V lost 0 bases and J lost 0 bases. In DNA, the CDR3 is TGTGCCACCAGCAGAGACCTCGCCCGGACAGGGAGCTCTGGAAACACCATATATTTT. Protein product: CATSRDLARTGSSGNTIYF.